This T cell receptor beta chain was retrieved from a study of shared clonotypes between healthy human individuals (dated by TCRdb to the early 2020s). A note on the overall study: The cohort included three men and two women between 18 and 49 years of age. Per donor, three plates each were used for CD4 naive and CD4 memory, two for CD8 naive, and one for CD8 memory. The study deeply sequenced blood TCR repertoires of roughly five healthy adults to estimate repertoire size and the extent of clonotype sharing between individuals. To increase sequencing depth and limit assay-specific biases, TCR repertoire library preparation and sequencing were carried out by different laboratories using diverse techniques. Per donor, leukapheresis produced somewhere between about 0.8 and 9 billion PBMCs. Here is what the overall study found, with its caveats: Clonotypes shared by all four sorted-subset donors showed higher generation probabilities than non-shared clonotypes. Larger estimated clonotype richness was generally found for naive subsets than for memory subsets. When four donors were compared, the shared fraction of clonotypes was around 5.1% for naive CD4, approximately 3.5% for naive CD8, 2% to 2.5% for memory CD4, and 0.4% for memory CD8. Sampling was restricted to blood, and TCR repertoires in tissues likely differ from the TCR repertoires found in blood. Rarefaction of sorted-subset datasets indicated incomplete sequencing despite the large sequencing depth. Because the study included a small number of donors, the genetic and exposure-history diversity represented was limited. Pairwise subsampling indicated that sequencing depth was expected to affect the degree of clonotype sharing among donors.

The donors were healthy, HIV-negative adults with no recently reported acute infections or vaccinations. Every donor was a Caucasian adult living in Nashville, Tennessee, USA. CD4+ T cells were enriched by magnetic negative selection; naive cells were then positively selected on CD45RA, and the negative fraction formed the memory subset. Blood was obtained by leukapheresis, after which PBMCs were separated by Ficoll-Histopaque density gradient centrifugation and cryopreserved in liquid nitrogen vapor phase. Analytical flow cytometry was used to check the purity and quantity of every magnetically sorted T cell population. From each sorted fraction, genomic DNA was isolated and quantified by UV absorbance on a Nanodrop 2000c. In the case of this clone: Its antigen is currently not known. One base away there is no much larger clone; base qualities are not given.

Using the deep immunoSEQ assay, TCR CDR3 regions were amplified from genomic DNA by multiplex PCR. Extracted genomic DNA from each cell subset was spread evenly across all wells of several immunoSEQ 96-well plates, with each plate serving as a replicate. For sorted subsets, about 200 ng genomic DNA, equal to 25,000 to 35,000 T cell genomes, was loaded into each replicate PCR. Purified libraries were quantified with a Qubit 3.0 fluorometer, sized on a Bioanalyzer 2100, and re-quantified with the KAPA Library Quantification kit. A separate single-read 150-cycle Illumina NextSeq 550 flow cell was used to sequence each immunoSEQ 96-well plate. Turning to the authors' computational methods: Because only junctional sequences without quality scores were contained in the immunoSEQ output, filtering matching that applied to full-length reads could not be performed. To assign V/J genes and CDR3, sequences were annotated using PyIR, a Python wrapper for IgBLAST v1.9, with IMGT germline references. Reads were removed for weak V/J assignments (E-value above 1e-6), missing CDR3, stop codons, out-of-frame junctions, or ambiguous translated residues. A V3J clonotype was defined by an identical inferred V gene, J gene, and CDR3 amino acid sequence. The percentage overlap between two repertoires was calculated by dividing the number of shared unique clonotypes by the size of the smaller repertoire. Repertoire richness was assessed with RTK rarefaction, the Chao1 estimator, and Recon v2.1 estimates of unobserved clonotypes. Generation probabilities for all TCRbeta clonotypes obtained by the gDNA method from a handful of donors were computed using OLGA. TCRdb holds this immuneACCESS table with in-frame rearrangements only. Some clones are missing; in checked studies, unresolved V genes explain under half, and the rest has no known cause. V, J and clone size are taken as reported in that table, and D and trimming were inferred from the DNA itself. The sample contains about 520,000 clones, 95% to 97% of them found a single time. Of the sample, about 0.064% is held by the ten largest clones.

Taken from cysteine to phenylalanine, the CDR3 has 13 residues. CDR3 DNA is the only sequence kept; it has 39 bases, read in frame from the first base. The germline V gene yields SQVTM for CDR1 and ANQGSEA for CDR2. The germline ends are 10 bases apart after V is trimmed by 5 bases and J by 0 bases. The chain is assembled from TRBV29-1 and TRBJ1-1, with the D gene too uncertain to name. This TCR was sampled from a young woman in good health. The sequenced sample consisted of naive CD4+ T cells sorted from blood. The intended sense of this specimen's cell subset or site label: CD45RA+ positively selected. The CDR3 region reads CSVNVIMNTEAFF. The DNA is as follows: TGCAGCGTTAACGTCATCATGAACACTGAAGCTTTCTTT.